These 20 T cell receptor beta chains came from one sample sequenced in a study of blood T cell repertoires in COVID-19. The data were produced by immunoSEQ multiplex PCR, yet TCRdb's version contains in-frame clones alone and is incomplete. In the table there are about 160,000 clones, 90% to 95% of which are singletons. The specimen was peripheral blood. The receptor source for this set is a middle-aged man with acute or convalescent COVID-19.

This chain uses TRBV28 with TRBJ1-2, with 11 bases identical to TRBD1. The V gene's germline CDR1 is MDHEN and CDR2 SYDVKM. The ends lost 6 bases at V and 2 bases at J; junction bases unmatched: 5. The CDR3 contains 15 residues. The CDR3 spells CASRHRDRGNYGYTF. CDR3 nucleotides: TGTGCCAGCAGACACCGGGACAGGGGGAACTATGGCTACACCTTC.

This chain connects TRBV6-6 to TRBJ2-7; D possibly corresponds to TRBD2 (6 bases). Trimming stripped 8 bases from V and 2 bases from J, with 13 bases between. CDR3 length equals 13 residues. Looked up from germline, CDR1 is MNHNY and CDR2 is SVGAGI (reference sequence). CDR3 coding DNA: TGTGCCAGCGGGGGGAGGCTTCCCTACGAGCAGTACTTC. This translates into CASGGRLPYEQYF.

The chain uses TRBV5-4 and TRBJ1-1; D gene ambiguous. CDR3 length: 16 amino acids. The germline V gene has CDR1 SGHNT and CDR2 YYREEE (reference sequence). Between the trimmed V and J ends, which lost 4 bases and 2 bases, there was a span of 18 bases. The CDR3 DNA is TGTGCCAGCAGCCCCGTTACTGGCAGGCTAAACACTGAAGCTTTCTTT. This sequence encodes CASSPVTGRLNTEAFF.

The chain recombines TRBV24-1 with TRBJ1-6, with a possible D match to TRBD1 (5 bases). CDR3 length equals 14 residues. The V gene's germline CDR1 is KGHDR and CDR2 SFDVKD. The ends were cut back, 4 bases at V and 5 bases at J, with 8 bases in the middle. DNA of the CDR3: TGTGCCACCAGTGACCAGGGCGATAATTCACCCCTCCACTTT. Its translation is CATSDQGDNSPLHF.

The chain has TRBV5-6 and TRBJ2-7, with D hard to call. V lost 3 bases and J lost 0, with 10 bases in between. CDR3 length: 14 amino acids. CDR1 and CDR2 (germline): SGHDT, YYEEEE. This chain's CDR3 is CASSSTPSSYEQYV. The CDR3 coding sequence is TGTGCCAGCAGCTCGACACCGAGCTCCTACGAGCAGTACGTC.

This clone was counted a single time. The chain recombines TRBV7-2 with TRBJ2-1; tentatively, D is TRBD2 (6 bases). The CDR3 spans 12 residues. The germline gives CDR1 SGHTA, CDR2 FQGNSA. V was trimmed by 1 base and J by 13 bases, leaving 11 bases between them. The CDR3 region has the DNA TGTGCCAGCAGCTTAGGCGCGCGGGATCAGTTCTTC. It encodes CASSLGARDQFF.

This rearrangement joins TRBV27 to TRBJ2-2; 15 positions agree with TRBD2. The CDR3 length is 18 residues. V trimming: 6 bases; J trimming: 1 base; junction bases outside the gene matches: 6. CDR1 is MNHEY and CDR2 is SMNVEV in the germline V gene (reference sequence). CDR3 DNA: TGTGCCAGCAGAAAAGGACTAGCGGGAGGGGGGAACACCGGGGAGCTGTTTTTT. This gives the protein CASRKGLAGGGNTGELFF.

The chain recombines TRBV11-2 with TRBJ2-3, with 7 bases aligning to TRBD2. This CDR3 has 16 residues. CDR1 and CDR2 (germline): SGHAT, FQNNGV. V trimming: 5 bases; J trimming: 0 bases; junction bases outside the gene matches: 8. The CDR3 sequence: CASSPRLATSTDTQYF. CDR3 nucleotide sequence: TGTGCCAGCAGCCCTAGACTAGCAACTAGCACAGATACGCAGTATTTT.

The chain has TRBV7-6 and TRBJ2-7; 8 bases are shared with TRBD1. Germline V gives CDR1 SGHVS, CDR2 FNYEAQ. V gave up 3 bases and J gave up 2 bases; unmatched junction bases: 3. The CDR3 loop spans 14 amino acids. CDR3 residues: CASSFGTGAYEQYF. Written as DNA, the CDR3 is TGTGCCAGCAGCTTCGGGACAGGCGCCTACGAGCAGTACTTC.

The chain couples TRBV29-1 to TRBJ2-1, with D possibly being TRBD1 (5 bases). Germline values: CDR1 SQVTM, CDR2 ANQGSEA. This CDR3 is 11 amino acids long. V lost 4 bases and J 14 bases, leaving 15 bases between the germline ends. The CDR3 bases are TGCAGCGTTGTATTAAGGGGCAGGAAGTTCTTC. Translated, it gives CSVVLRGRKFF.

This chain links TRBV27 with TRBJ1-5, with D unresolved. V lost 8 bases and J 7 bases, leaving 21 bases between the germline ends. The CDR3 totals 15 residues. Germline V CDR1 and CDR2: MNHEY, SMNVEV (reference sequence). In DNA form, the CDR3 reads TGTGCCAGCCTGTCCCTATCGTCGTTGCACCAGCCCCAGCATTTT. The encoded protein is CASLSLSSLHQPQHF.

This clone was seen a few times. The V call is TRBV15, the J call TRBJ2-2; perhaps TRBD1 as D (6 bases). This CDR3 region has 14 residues. Germline V gene data show CDR1 as LNHNV and CDR2 as YYDKDF (reference sequence). Trimming stripped 5 bases from V and 2 bases from J, with 9 bases between. CDR3 region: CATSSQGNTGELFF. The CDR3 DNA sequence: TGTGCCACCAGCTCACAGGGAAACACCGGGGAGCTGTTTTTT.

The chain has TRBV28 and TRBJ1-4, with no clear D. The CDR3 has 15 residues. From germline, CDR1 is MDHEN and CDR2 SYDVKM. V dropped 1 base and J dropped 8 bases, with 14 bases sitting between them. CDR3 coding DNA: TGTGCCAGCAGTTTATCCGGTCCAATTCGAGAAAAACTGTTTTTT. Its protein is CASSLSGPIREKLFF.

The V and J genes are TRBV7-2 and TRBJ1-1; TRBD1 might be the D (6 bases). Per germline, CDR1 SGHTA and CDR2 FQGNSA. This CDR3 spans 15 amino acids. The ends were cut back, 4 bases at V and 0 bases at J, with 12 bases in the middle. For the CDR3, the DNA is TGTGCCAGCAGCTCGGACAGCCGGATGAACACTGAAGCTTTCTTT. It specifies CASSSDSRMNTEAFF.

CDR3 bases: TGTGCCATCAGTGAAGGGACAGGGAGCTCCTACGAGCAGTACGTC. Translated, it gives CAISEGTGSSYEQYV. The J gene is TRBJ2-7, the V gene TRBV10-3; 9 bases are shared with TRBD1. The CDR3 is made up of 15 amino acids. Per germline, CDR1 ENHRY and CDR2 SYGVKD. The V gene end was trimmed by 3 bases and the J gene end by 0 bases; junction bases not matched to a gene: 3.

The chain has TRBV13 and TRBJ2-1; 8 bases align to TRBD2. This CDR3 spans 15 amino acids. CDR1 and CDR2 (germline): PRHDT, FYEKMQ (reference sequence). V dropped 2 bases and J dropped 15; count of bases not matched to a gene: 15. The CDR3 DNA is TGTGCCAGCAGCTTACGCAGAGCGGGGGAAAACTACGGGTTCTTC. Residues: CASSLRRAGENYGFF.

The chain has TRBV30 and TRBJ2-2; TRBD1 matches at 9 bases. The germline V gene encodes CDR1 GTSNPN and CDR2 SVGIG (reference sequence). V trimming: 0 bases; J trimming: 3 bases; junction bases outside the gene matches: 14. This CDR3 contains 19 residues. CDR3 loop: CAWSVSVGTGRDDTGELFF. The CDR3 region has the DNA TGTGCCTGGAGTGTATCGGTAGGGACAGGGAGGGACGACACCGGGGAGCTGTTTTTT. Using reference TRBV30 and TRBJ2-2 for the parts outside the CDR3, the full variable domain is SQTIHQWPATLVQPVGSPLSLECTVEGTSNPNLYWYRQAAGRGLQLLFYSVGIGQISSEVPQNLSASRPQDRQFILSSKKLLLSDSGFYLCAWSVSVGTGRDDTGELFFGEGSRLTVL.

V is TRBV1 and J is TRBJ2-7; TRBD1, as called in the table, went unchecked against the DNA. TRBV1 represents a pseudogene. This CDR3 spans 14 amino acids. The DNA for the CDR3 is TGCACCAGCAGCCAAGTGGGGCCTGGCTACGAGCAGTACTTC. Protein sequence: CTSSQVGPGYEQYF.

The rearrangement joins TRBV1 to TRBJ2-5; the table assigns TRBD2, which was not confirmed against the DNA. TRBV1 corresponds to a pseudogene. The CDR3 consists of 18 residues. This chain's CDR3 is CTSSRSLGLAGGEETQYF. In DNA, the CDR3 is TGCACCAGCAGCCGCTCTTTAGGACTAGCGGGGGGCGAGGAGACCCAGTACTTC.

The rearrangement joins TRBV3-1 (or the pseudogene TRBV3-2) to TRBJ2-6; TRBD2 agrees at 12 bases. The junction had 6 bases not matched to a gene; V was cut back by 3 bases and J by 0 bases. CDR1 LGHDT and CDR2 YNNKEL come from the germline V gene (reference sequence). This CDR3 is built from 19 residues. The CDR3 region is CASSHLGLAGNSGANVLTF. In DNA, the CDR3 is TGTGCCAGCAGCCACCTTGGACTAGCGGGAAACTCTGGGGCCAACGTCCTGACTTTC.